This TCR beta chain stems from a study of cytomegalovirus exposure and HLA in healthy donors. This clone was picked up a small number of times. The germline gives CDR1 LNHDA, CDR2 SQIVND (reference sequence). Trimming took 1 base from V and 6 from J; bases not matched to a gene: 7. The CDR3 extends over 15 amino acids. PCR amplification relied on 60 Vbeta primers (plus 13 Jbeta primers). TCRdb's copy holds only in-frame clones and misses some; the assay was immunoSEQ multiplex PCR. The repertoire holds about 150,000 clones, 60% to 80% seen once, with around 1.7% in the top ten. This sequence joins TRBV19 and TRBJ1-2, with 8 bases lining up with TRBD1. Sequenced material: PBMCs. This receptor was obtained from a woman aged 25-40 years in good health and CMV-seronegative. The CDR3 sequence: CASSIADRGLNGYTF. CDR3 nucleotide sequence: TGTGCCAGTAGTATAGCCGACAGGGGATTGAATGGCTACACCTTC. The full variable domain, completed using reference TRBV19 and TRBJ1-2, is DGGITQSPKYLFRKEGQNVTLSCEQNLNHDAMYWYRQDPGQGLRLIYYSQIVNDFQKGDIAEGYSVSREKKESFPLTVTSAQKNPTAFYLCASSIADRGLNGYTFGSGTRLTVV.